This T cell receptor (beta chain) was captured by sequencing in a study of blood T cell repertoires in COVID-19. Across the study: There were acute and convalescent COVID-19 samples, and they came from the United States, Italy and Spain. The analysed material was cDNA or gDNA that came from T cells, B-cell-depleted T cells, or PBMCs.

In the original processing: Estimated nucleated cell counts came from reference gene primer amplification. Data came from immunoSEQ multiplex PCR; TCRdb stores just in-frame clones and leaves some out. The V and J calls and clone size were taken over from that table, and D and trimming were inferred from the DNA. The repertoire includes some 59,000 clones, roughly 80% of them detected once, and roughly 22% sits in the top ten. This CDR3 has 16 amino acids. J was trimmed by 8 bases and V by 0 bases; bases with no gene match: 7. CDR1 and CDR2 from the germline V gene are MNHNS and SASEGT. The TCR was taken from an elderly man with active or convalescent COVID-19. The genes are TRBV6-1 and TRBJ2-4; 10 positions agree with TRBD2. The material sequenced was peripheral blood. CDR3 region: CASSEAWASGGDIQYF. Written as DNA, the CDR3 is TGTGCCAGCAGTGAAGCGTGGGCTAGCGGGGGAGACATTCAGTACTTC.